Each of the 4 T cell receptor beta chains below was sequenced from the same sample in a study of blood T cell repertoires in COVID-19. Clones were read by immunoSEQ multiplex PCR, and TCRdb kept only the in-frame ones, dropping some. The sample lists around 300,000 clones, around 90% occurring once. What was sequenced was peripheral blood. The receptor source for this set is a man between 18 and 35 years old with active or convalescent COVID-19.

This chain connects TRBV10-2 to TRBJ2-7; TRBD2 is a possible D gene (6 bases). V lost 10 bases and J lost 4, with 20 bases in between. Germline CDR1 and CDR2: WSHSY and SAAADI. The CDR3 length is 14 residues. The CDR3 spells CANTPDGREYEQYF. For the CDR3, the DNA is TGCGCCAACACGCCGGACGGACGGGAGTACGAGCAGTACTTC.

The chain carries TRBV28 and TRBJ1-6; no firm D call. Per germline, CDR1 MDHEN and CDR2 SYDVKM. The CDR3 length is 13 residues. The V end was cut by 5 bases, the J end by 8 bases, with 10 bases between. CDR3 bases: TGTGCCAGCAGTCCCTACTTGGATTCACCCCTCCACTTT. Encoded protein: CASSPYLDSPLHF.

The V gene is TRBV4-1, the J gene TRBJ1-5; TRBD1 is a possible D gene (5 bases). CDR1 and CDR2 (germline): MGHRA, YSYEKL. With 3 bases removed from V and 5 bases from J, the gap between germline ends came to 14 bases. This CDR3 is built from 15 residues. CDR3 region: CASSQGGGNDQPQHF. The CDR3 DNA is TGCGCCAGCAGCCAGGGGGGGGGAAATGATCAGCCCCAGCATTTT.

The CDR3, as DNA: TGTGCCAGCAGCCAATTGTGGTCGGGGTCCTACGAGCAGTACTTC. This gives the protein CASSQLWSGSYEQYF. The rearrangement joins TRBV3-1 (or the pseudogene TRBV3-2) to TRBJ2-7, with TRBD2 as a possible D gene (5 bases). The germline V gene has CDR1 LGHDT and CDR2 YNNKEL (reference sequence). The germline V and J ends were trimmed by 2 bases and 1 base, with 12 bases remaining between them. There are 15 residues in the CDR3.